This entry lists 15 T cell receptor beta chains sequenced from one sample in a study of technical replicates of blood from a few donors. The method was immunoSEQ multiplex PCR; TCRdb's version includes in-frame clones alone and lacks a portion of them. The data hold tens of thousands of clones, with over 95% observed a single time. The material sequenced was T cells isolated from PBMCs. Receptors were obtained from a human donor in good health.

The CDR3 DNA is TGTGCCAGCACCCTCACAGGAATTGCGGGAGTTAGATATGAGCAGTTCTTC. Translated, it gives CASTLTGIAGVRYEQFF. This chain links TRBV28 with TRBJ2-1; 7 bases line up with TRBD2. With V trimmed by 7 bases and J by 8 bases, 20 bases remained unmatched. Germline V gene lookup returns CDR1 MDHEN and CDR2 SYDVKM. This CDR3 is built from 17 residues.

The chain links TRBV19 to TRBJ1-2, with a possible D match to TRBD1 (5 bases). Germline lookup yields CDR1 LNHDA and CDR2 SQIVND (reference sequence). Trimming cost V 3 bases and J 4 bases, with 15 bases left between them. This CDR3 is 15 amino acids long. The CDR3 DNA reads as TGTGCCAGTAGTATCTTGACAGCGAAAGCCTATGGCTACACCTTC. The encoded protein is CASSILTAKAYGYTF.

This chain links TRBV30 with TRBJ1-5, with D perhaps matching TRBD1 (6 bases). Germline lookup yields CDR1 GTSNPN and CDR2 SVGIG (reference sequence). The CDR3 is 12 amino acids. Trimming removed 1 base from V and 11 bases from J, with 12 bases in between. CDR3 amino acids: CAWSEGGQAQHF. The CDR3 DNA sequence: TGTGCCTGGAGTGAGGGGGGGCAGGCCCAGCATTTT. Full variable domain (rest looked up from reference TRBV30 and TRBJ1-5): SQTIHQWPATLVQPVGSPLSLECTVEGTSNPNLYWYRQAAGRGLQLLFYSVGIGQISSEVPQNLSASRPQDRQFILSSKKLLLSDSGFYLCAWSEGGQAQHFGDGTRLSIL.

The V gene is TRBV7-9, the J gene TRBJ2-5; 9 bases match TRBD2. This CDR3 comprises 16 residues. The germline V gene encodes CDR1 SEHNR and CDR2 FQNEAQ (reference sequence). V was pared by 1 base and J by 5 bases, with 8 bases of the junction left unmatched. The CDR3 sequence: CASSLGRLAGIETQYF. The CDR3 coding sequence is TGTGCCAGCAGCTTAGGTCGGCTAGCGGGAATTGAGACCCAGTACTTC. Filled out from reference TRBV7-9 and TRBJ2-5, the complete variable domain reads DTGVSQNPRHKITKRGQNVTFRCDPISEHNRLYWYRQTLGQGPEFLTYFQNEAQLEKSRLLSDRFSAERPKGSFSTLEIQRTEQGDSAMYLCASSLGRLAGIETQYFGPGTRLLVL.

V and J are TRBV7-2 and TRBJ2-7, with 8 nucleotides matching TRBD1. The CDR3 sequence is 13 residues long. V shed 5 bases and J 5 bases; nucleotides not matched to a gene: 5. The V gene's germline CDR1 is SGHTA and CDR2 FQGNSA. The CDR3 DNA reads as TGTGCCAGCAGCCGGGACAGGTCCAACGAGCAGTACTTC. Translation: CASSRDRSNEQYF.

Only one count was recorded for this clone. The CDR3 loop reads CASSRDWNTEAFF. CDR3 sequence (DNA): TGTGCCAGCAGTAGGGACTGGAACACTGAAGCTTTCTTT. The chain uses TRBV6-5 and TRBJ1-1, with a tentative D call TRBD1 (5 bases). Trimming removed 5 bases from V and 1 base from J, with 8 bases in between. This CDR3 has 13 residues. Germline values: CDR1 MNHEY, CDR2 SVGAGI.

The CDR3 DNA is TGTGCCAGTAAAAGGACAGGGGCGCGGGTGAACACTGAAGCTTTCTTT. As protein: CASKRTGARVNTEAFF. V usage is TRBV19 and J usage is TRBJ1-1; 9 nucleotides align to TRBD1. This CDR3 contains 16 residues. J lost 0 bases, V lost 7 bases, and 9 bases had no gene match. CDR1 LNHDA and CDR2 SQIVND come from the germline V gene (reference sequence).

The chain has TRBV5-6 and TRBJ2-1, with 9 bases aligning to TRBD1. Germline assignment: CDR1 SGHDT and CDR2 YYEEEE. The CDR3 runs 15 residues. The ends lost 4 bases at V and 7 bases at J; junction bases unmatched: 9. In DNA form, the CDR3 reads TGTGCCAGCAGCAACAGGGGGCGCTGGAATAATGAGCAGTTCTTC. Translating gives CASSNRGRWNNEQFF.

The chain combines TRBV4-3 with TRBJ1-1; 7 bases line up with TRBD1. Losses at the gene ends were 1 base for V and 2 bases for J; bases not matched to a gene: 13. The CDR3 runs 18 residues. The V gene's germline CDR1 is LGHNA and CDR2 YSLEER. CDR3 DNA: TGCGCCAGCAGCCAAGGGTCTCGGGACAGACACTTCAACACTGAAGCTTTCTTT. Its protein product is CASSQGSRDRHFNTEAFF.

CDR3 in DNA: TGTGCCAGCAGACCCCGGGACAGGTATGGCTACACCTTC. Protein: CASRPRDRYGYTF. This chain links TRBV5-4 with TRBJ1-2, with 8 bases that match TRBD1. Germline trimming cut 5 bases from V and 5 bases from J; bases unmatched to any gene: 5. The CDR3 is made up of 13 amino acids. Germline loops: CDR1 SGHNT, CDR2 YYREEE (reference sequence).

The chain couples TRBV6-5 to TRBJ2-7; TRBD1 matches at 8 bases. CDR1 and CDR2 from the germline V gene are MNHEY and SVGAGI. V dropped 0 bases and J dropped 7; count of bases not matched to a gene: 2. The CDR3 totals 13 residues. In nucleotides, the CDR3 is TGTGCCAGCAGTTACTCCACAGGGGGAGAGCAGTACTTC. It translates to CASSYSTGGEQYF.

The chain couples TRBV12-2 to TRBJ2-3; the table's D call, TRBD2, has no DNA check behind it. TRBV12-2 is a known pseudogene. The CDR3 covers 21 residues. CDR3 region: CASRLAKSRLAGDWSTDTQYF. As DNA, the CDR3 is TGTGCAAGTCGCTTAGCGAAGAGTAGACTAGCGGGAGATTGGAGCACAGATACGCAGTATTTT.

This clone was picked up one time. The chain links TRBV5-1 to TRBJ2-1; 7 bases are shared with TRBD2. CDR3 length: 15 residues. V was clipped by 4 bases and J by 5 bases; unmatched bases: 9. In germline, CDR1 is SGHRS, CDR2 YFSETQ. The CDR3 loop reads CASSLASGNNNEQFF. CDR3 coding DNA: TGCGCCAGCAGCCTCGCGAGCGGGAACAACAATGAGCAGTTCTTC.

The chain uses TRBV4-3 and TRBJ1-4; D is perhaps TRBD1 (5 bases). With 0 bases removed from V and 10 bases from J, the gap between germline ends came to 18 bases. CDR3 size: 16 residues. Germline assignment: CDR1 LGHNA and CDR2 YSLEER. The CDR3 nucleotides are TGCGCCAGCAGCCAAGATCGGGGGATTGGGGGAGGAAAACTGTTTTTT. Residues: CASSQDRGIGGGKLFF.

The chain carries TRBV28 and TRBJ2-1; D may be TRBD2 (5 bases). Per the germline V gene, CDR1 is MDHEN and CDR2 is SYDVKM. The length of the CDR3 is 14 residues. Trimming removed 7 bases at V and 8 bases at J, with 18 bases between. The CDR3 bases are TGTGCCAGCACCCCAACCGGGCTAGCATATGAGCAGTTCTTC. It is translated as CASTPTGLAYEQFF.